The 14 T cell receptor beta chains presented below share a single source sample, sequenced in a study of CD8+CD57+ T cells in acquired aplastic anemia. The TCR beta profiling, which covered VDJ combination and CDR3 sequence, was carried out using genomic DNA as the template. TCRdb ran MiXCR on the reads and lists one entry per CDR3 protein. The sample includes 150,000 to 200,000 distinct CDR3 sequences, around 60% of them seen just once. The sample was sorted CD4+, CD8+, or CD8+CD57+ T cells (not recorded which) from PBMCs. These receptors originate from a human donor in good health.

The chain combines TRBV3-1 with TRBJ2-1, with 10 bases fitting TRBD1. CDR3 size: 15 residues. V trimming: 1 base; J trimming: 8 bases; junction bases outside the gene matches: 5. Germline V gene lookup returns CDR1 LGHDT and CDR2 YNNKEL (reference sequence). The CDR3 reads CASSQVHGTGDEQFF. CDR3 bases: TGTGCCAGCAGCCAAGTGCACGGGACAGGGGATGAGCAGTTCTTC.

This clonotype was detected ten times or more. The chain recombines TRBV4-1 with TRBJ2-7; tentatively, D is TRBD2 (5 bases). This CDR3 contains 15 residues. V lost 0 bases to trimming and J lost 0 bases, with 9 bases between them. Germline CDR1 is MGHRA and CDR2 is YSYEKL. The CDR3, as DNA: TGCGCCAGCAGCCAAGAGGACTCCAGCTCCTACGAGCAGTACTTC. Translating gives CASSQEDSSSYEQYF.

About this clonotype itself: One end of the junction varies from germline; a read error may be responsible. The chain recombines TRBV27 with TRBJ2-1; TRBD1 agrees at 10 bases. This CDR3 has 15 amino acids. The germline V gene has CDR1 MNHEY and CDR2 SMNVEV (reference sequence). CDR3 in DNA: TGTGCCAGCAGCCGCGGGACAGGGGTCTCCCATGAGCAGCTCTTC. Residues: CASSRGTGVSHEQLF.

Here the CDR3 DNA reads TGCAGTGCAAAGACAGTAAATCAGCCCCAGCATTTT. It specifies CSAKTVNQPQHF. This chain connects TRBV20-1 to TRBJ1-5, with D possibly matching TRBD1 (5 bases). Germline V gives CDR1 DFQATT, CDR2 SNEGSKA (reference sequence). V shed 6 bases and J shed 4 bases, with 10 bases lying between them. The CDR3 sequence is 12 residues long.

The chain has TRBV5-1 and TRBJ2-7, with D possibly matching TRBD1 (5 bases). Germline loops: CDR1 SGHRS, CDR2 YFSETQ. This CDR3 has 13 residues. Deletions cut 7 bases from V and 4 bases from J, with 15 bases between. CDR3 amino acids: CASSLQEKYEQYF. The CDR3 coding sequence is TGCGCCAGCTCCTTACAGGAGAAATACGAGCAGTACTTC.

The chain uses TRBV9 and TRBJ2-7; D not certain. V shed 0 bases and J shed 0 bases, with 13 bases lying between them. The CDR3 is 16 residues long. The V gene's germline CDR1 is SGDLS and CDR2 YYNGEE. The CDR3 sequence: CASSVGGRRRSYEQYF. For the CDR3, the DNA is TGTGCCAGCAGCGTAGGGGGAAGGCGTCGCTCCTACGAGCAGTACTTC.

Of note for this clonotype: At one of its ends the junction is not consistent with the germline gene, which may arise from a read error. The V and J genes are TRBV20-1 and TRBJ2-7; D unclear. CDR3 length: 11 residues. Germline V CDR1 and CDR2: DFQATT, SNEGSKA (reference sequence). Here the CDR3 reads CSARDQPFQYF. In DNA form, the CDR3 reads TGTAGTGCTAGAGATCAACCTTTTCAGTACTTC.

This clonotype was seen ten or more times. The chain combines TRBV5-1 with TRBJ1-2; D is undetermined. The length of the CDR3 is 12 residues. CDR1 and CDR2 from the germline V gene are SGHRS and YFSETQ. V was clipped by 7 bases and J by 1 base, with 8 bases between them. The CDR3 protein is CASWSGNYGYTF. The CDR3 nucleotides read TGCGCCAGCTGGTCGGGTAACTATGGCTACACCTTC.

The chain recombines TRBV7-9 with TRBJ2-7; D possibly corresponds to TRBD1 (5 bases). This CDR3 region has 16 residues. Trimming shortened V by 1 base and J by 2 bases, and 15 bases separated the two germline ends. Germline V gene sequence: CDR1 SEHNR, CDR2 FQNEAQ (reference sequence). CDR3 sequence: CASSLDSIGAAYEQYF. CDR3 DNA sequence: TGTGCCAGCAGCTTAGATTCGATAGGGGCCGCCTACGAGCAGTACTTC. Full variable domain (outside the CDR3, taken from reference TRBV7-9 and TRBJ2-7): DTGVSQNPRHKITKRGQNVTFRCDPISEHNRLYWYRQTLGQGPEFLTYFQNEAQLEKSRLLSDRFSAERPKGSFSTLEIQRTEQGDSAMYLCASSLDSIGAAYEQYFGPGTRLTVT.

V is TRBV6-2 or TRBV6-3 and J is TRBJ2-1; 10 bases fit TRBD1. The CDR3 extends over 16 amino acids. V lost 5 bases to trimming and J lost 3 bases; unmatched junction nucleotides: 7. Germline CDR1 is MNHEY and CDR2 is SVGEGT. The CDR3 sequence: CASSDKGQGLYNEQFF. In DNA, the CDR3 is TGTGCCAGCAGTGACAAGGGACAGGGGCTCTACAATGAGCAGTTCTTC.

The chain couples TRBV2 to TRBJ1-6, with 7 positions matching TRBD1. Unmatched junction bases numbered 6, after V lost 2 bases and J lost 8 bases. Germline loops: CDR1 SNHLY, CDR2 FYNNEI. This CDR3 has 15 amino acids. The CDR3 loop reads CASSEIDRAYSPLHF. As DNA, the CDR3 is TGTGCCAGCAGTGAAATCGACAGGGCGTATTCACCCCTCCACTTT. Variable domain in full (rest from reference TRBV2 and TRBJ1-6): EPEVTQTPSHQVTQMGQEVILRCVPISNHLYFYWYRQILGQKVEFLVSFYNNEISEKSEIFDDQFSVERPDGSNFTLKIRSTKLEDSAMYFCASSEIDRAYSPLHFGNGTRLTVT.

This clonotype came up once. The chain uses TRBV7-6 and TRBJ1-1; the D is unclear. V lost 3 bases and J lost 13, with 21 bases in between. Looked up from germline, CDR1 is SGHVS and CDR2 is FNYEAQ. There are 14 residues in the CDR3. In nucleotides, the CDR3 is TGTGCCAGCAGCTTGTCCGCGCTGCGCCGTGGTGGTTTCTTT. Encoded protein: CASSLSALRRGGFF. The full variable domain, completed using reference TRBV7-6 and TRBJ1-1, is GAGVSQSPRYKVTKRGQDVALRCDPISGHVSLYWYRQALGQGPEFLTYFNYEAQQDKSGLPNDRFSAERPEGSISTLTIQRTEQRDSAMYRCASSLSALRRGGFFGQGTRLTVV.

This chain links TRBV20-1 with TRBJ1-2; D is undetermined. V gave up 6 bases and J gave up 8 bases, with 22 bases separating them. Looked up from germline, CDR1 is DFQATT and CDR2 is SNEGSKA (reference sequence). The CDR3 runs to 14 residues. Here the CDR3 DNA reads TGCAGTGCGCCCGCCGCGGCAGCCCAAAGAGGCTACACCTTC. As protein: CSAPAAAAQRGYTF.

The gene calls are TRBV20-1 and TRBJ2-7, with D unclear. This CDR3 is built from 13 residues. V gave up 5 bases and J gave up 4 bases, with 15 bases separating them. Germline V gene lookup returns CDR1 DFQATT and CDR2 SNEGSKA (reference sequence). The CDR3 nucleotides are TGCAGTGCTCTCAGAGACACTACTTACGAGCAGTACTTC. It codes for CSALRDTTYEQYF.